Below are 18 T cell receptor beta chains sequenced from a single sample in a study of shared clonotypes between healthy human individuals. TCRdb's copy holds only in-frame clones and misses some; the assay was immunoSEQ multiplex PCR. The sample comprises about 1.5 million clones, nearly 99% of which are singletons, and roughly 0.45% rests with the top ten. The source material was naive CD4+ T cells sorted from blood. Subset here: CD45RA+ positively selected. All receptors derive from a man aged 25 to 45 in good health.

The J gene is TRBJ2-2, the V gene TRBV5-4, with 8 bases aligning to TRBD1. Germline CDR1 is SGHNT and CDR2 is YYREEE (reference sequence). Losses at the gene ends were 6 bases for V and 5 bases for J; bases not matched to a gene: 6. The length of the CDR3 is 14 residues. CDR3 in amino acids: CASKDRERTGELFF. The CDR3 DNA reads as TGTGCCAGCAAGGACAGGGAGAGGACCGGGGAGCTGTTTTTT.

This chain links TRBV6-6 with TRBJ2-7; D gene ambiguous. This CDR3 contains 11 residues. V was pared by 3 bases and J by 5 bases, with 5 bases between. From germline, CDR1 is MNHNY and CDR2 SVGAGI (reference sequence). This CDR3 reads CASSYRDEQYF. DNA for the CDR3: TGTGCCAGCAGTTATCGGGACGAGCAGTACTTC.

The chain combines TRBV11-2 with TRBJ2-7; D is possibly TRBD2 (5 bases). CDR1 and CDR2 (germline): SGHAT, FQNNGV. The CDR3 is 11 amino acids. The germline V and J ends were trimmed by 5 bases and 4 bases, with 6 bases remaining between them. This CDR3 reads CASSRGYEQYF. In DNA form, the CDR3 reads TGTGCCAGCAGCCGGGGTTACGAGCAGTACTTC.

This clone has a single count. With a much larger clone just one base away, this may be a read error. The genes are TRBV11-3 and TRBJ2-5; D gene ambiguous. CDR3 length: 11 residues. Germline-derived CDR1 and CDR2 are SGHNT and YENEEA. V gave up 1 base and J gave up 5 bases, with 2 bases separating them. CDR3 DNA sequence: TGTGCCAGCAGCTTAGGGGAGACCCAGTACTTC. This translates into CASSLGETQYF. Full variable domain (rest looked up from reference TRBV11-3 and TRBJ2-5): EAGVVQSPRYKIIEKKQPVAFWCNPISGHNTLYWYLQNLGQGPELLIRYENEEAVDDSQLPKDRFSAERLKGVDSTLKIQPAELGDSAVYLCASSLGETQYFGPGTRLLVL.

This chain joins TRBV11-2 and TRBJ2-7, with 14 bases lining up with TRBD2. The CDR3 loop spans 19 amino acids. The V gene's germline CDR1 is SGHAT and CDR2 FQNNGV. V lost 6 bases to trimming and J lost 3 bases; unmatched junction nucleotides: 16. The CDR3, as DNA: TGTGCCAGCAGTTTCATATTGGGGACTAGCGGGAGCGAAGTCTACGAGCAGTACTTC. The encoded protein is CASSFILGTSGSEVYEQYF. The whole variable domain, filled in from reference TRBV11-2 and TRBJ2-7, reads EAGVAQSPRYKIIEKRQSVAFWCNPISGHATLYWYQQILGQGPKLLIQFQNNGVVDDSQLPKDRFSAERLKGVDSTLKIQPAKLEDSAVYLCASSFILGTSGSEVYEQYFGPGTRLTVT.

The chain links TRBV4-1 to TRBJ1-1; 8 bases are a match to TRBD1. The CDR3 covers 16 residues. Unmatched junction bases numbered 9, after V lost 3 bases and J lost 3 bases. Per germline, CDR1 MGHRA and CDR2 YSYEKL. In DNA, the CDR3 is TGCGCCAGCAGCCACGTTATCAGGGGGCAGGACACTGAAGCTTTCTTT. It translates to CASSHVIRGQDTEAFF.

Remarks on this clone: The same CDR3 also results from other DNA sequences found in this sample. This rearrangement joins TRBV9 to TRBJ2-1, with no clear D. This CDR3 comprises 13 residues. CDR1 and CDR2 (germline): SGDLS, YYNGEE. Trimming removed 0 bases from V and 6 bases from J, with 7 bases in between. Written as DNA, the CDR3 is TGTGCCAGCAGCGTAGTGGGAAGCAATGAGCAGTTCTTC. This codes for CASSVVGSNEQFF.

V gene TRBV5-1 combines with J gene TRBJ2-2, with 8 bases identical to TRBD1. The germline V gene has CDR1 SGHRS and CDR2 YFSETQ. The CDR3 extends over 15 amino acids. Trimming at V came to 4 bases and at J to 7 bases, leaving 9 bases not matched to a gene. The CDR3 DNA reads TGCGCCAGCAGCCTCGGACAGGGAGTTGACGGGGAGCTGTTTTTT. Protein sequence: CASSLGQGVDGELFF.

Concerning this clone: One end of the junction does not line up with germline, which may come from a read error. The rearrangement joins TRBV5-1 to TRBJ1-1; D is ambiguous. The CDR3 consists of 15 residues. Germline values: CDR1 SGHRS, CDR2 YFSETQ. DNA for the CDR3: TGCGTCAGCAGAGGGAAGGGATTTATGGACACTGAAGCTTTCTTT. Amino acids: CVSRGKGFMDTEAFF.

The CDR3 DNA reads TGTGCCAGCAGCGCACTCGACAGAGACACTGAAGCTTTCTTT. It codes for CASSALDRDTEAFF. The genes are TRBV11-2 and TRBJ1-1, with D possibly being TRBD1 (5 bases). Germline CDR1 is SGHAT and CDR2 is FQNNGV. The CDR3 runs to 14 residues. V lost 5 bases to trimming and J lost 3 bases, with 13 bases between them.

The chain joins TRBV6-5 to TRBJ1-1; D is undetermined. CDR3 length equals 15 residues. V lost 4 bases and J 10 bases, leaving 22 bases between the germline ends. Germline V lookup: CDR1 MNHEY, CDR2 SVGAGI. CDR3: CASSSYAIRGYGAFF. The CDR3 DNA reads TGTGCCAGCAGTTCTTATGCCATACGAGGGTATGGAGCTTTCTTT.

V usage is TRBV2 and J usage is TRBJ1-5; the match to TRBD1 covers 11 bases. CDR1 is SNHLY and CDR2 is FYNNEI in the germline V gene. The V segment lost 8 bases and the J segment 0 bases; nucleotides outside the gene matches: 9. The CDR3 spans 17 residues. The CDR3 loop reads CASGTGQGVYSNQPQHF. CDR3 coding DNA: TGTGCCAGCGGGACGGGACAGGGGGTCTATAGCAATCAGCCCCAGCATTTT.

The rearrangement joins TRBV28 to TRBJ2-5; possibly TRBD2 for D (6 bases). From germline, CDR1 is MDHEN and CDR2 SYDVKM. The V and J ends lost 6 bases and 5 bases respectively, with 13 bases between them. The CDR3 sequence is 13 residues long. CDR3 loop: CASREGRRETQYF. The DNA for the CDR3 is TGTGCCAGCAGGGAGGGACGCCGGGAGACCCAGTACTTC.

This clone was found once. The rearrangement uses TRBV27 and TRBJ2-7, with D possibly matching TRBD2 (5 bases). V was trimmed by 5 bases and J by 4 bases, leaving 12 bases between them. Per germline, CDR1 MNHEY and CDR2 SMNVEV (reference sequence). CDR3 length equals 13 residues. The CDR3 is CASSTTGSYEQYF. CDR3 bases: TGTGCCAGCAGTACTACGGGGTCGTACGAGCAGTACTTC.

The V gene is TRBV7-8, the J gene TRBJ2-1; tentative D call: TRBD2 (6 bases). CDR1 is SGHVS and CDR2 is FQNEAQ in the germline V gene. The ends were cut back, 5 bases at V and 10 bases at J, with 15 bases in the middle. The CDR3 is 13 residues long. The CDR3 reads CASSEREIGEQFF. The CDR3 DNA sequence: TGTGCCAGCAGCGAACGGGAGATTGGAGAGCAGTTCTTC.

The chain links TRBV7-3 to TRBJ2-3; 12 nucleotides line up with TRBD2. Germline CDR1 reads SGHTA; CDR2 reads FQGTGA. This CDR3 region has 20 residues. J was trimmed by 2 bases and V by 0 bases; bases with no gene match: 12. CDR3: CASSLTPLLAGGRNTDTQYF. CDR3 nucleotide sequence: TGTGCCAGCAGCTTAACCCCTTTACTAGCGGGAGGCCGAAACACAGATACGCAGTATTTT.

The V call is TRBV14, the J call TRBJ2-1; no definite D call. The CDR3 extends over 15 amino acids. Trimming cost V 8 bases and J 5 bases, with 19 bases left between them. Germline lookup yields CDR1 SGHDN and CDR2 FVKESK. CDR3 sequence (DNA): TGTGCCAGCTCGGACGCCAAATTCTTTAACAATGAGCAGTTCTTC. Protein sequence: CASSDAKFFNNEQFF.

The rearrangement links TRBV25-1 to TRBJ1-5, with TRBD1 as a possible D gene (6 bases). V lost 3 bases, J lost 7 bases, and 25 bases lay in between. Germline CDR1 reads MGHDK; CDR2 reads SYGVNS. This CDR3 is built from 18 residues. CDR3 residues: CASSEAGYGGGMGQPQHF. The CDR3, as DNA: TGTGCCAGCAGTGAGGCTGGGTACGGGGGCGGTATGGGCCAGCCCCAGCATTTT.